Detailed here is one T cell receptor beta chain. This clonotype was found many times. The antigen this receptor binds is unknown. Qualities for individual bases were not recorded, and no much larger clone is one base off. This entry belongs to a study of tumor-infiltrating lymphocytes in glioblastoma multiforme (dated by TCRdb to about 2017). For the wider study: To find out whether intratumoral genomic heterogeneity fosters TIL diversity, the study jointly investigated somatic mutations, TIL diversity and immune response activity.

TCRB libraries were constructed from RNA through three rounds of nested multiplex PCR following a modified ARM-PCR protocol with multiple V-beta primers and a C-beta primer. Starting from roughly 0.5 ug of total RNA, TCRB-specific cDNA was synthesized using ProtoScript II Reverse Transcriptase and a C-beta primer. The description of the TCRB libraries did not include any unique molecular identifiers. In the third PCR, barcodes and adapters were added over roughly 23 cycles with Deep VentR (exo-) polymerase, and the 250-500 bp bands were then gel purified. TCRB libraries were sequenced on an Illumina HiSeq 2500 with 250 bp paired-end reads. In the paper's pipeline: Trimmomatic was used to clean reads, FLASH to merge reads, MiGEC to assign V, D and J segments, and VDJtools to perform the analysis. VDJtools was used to calculate the Shannon-Wiener diversity index, which quantified repertoire diversity. TCRdb reanalyzed the raw reads on its own, using fastp at Q25 for trimming and MiXCR for clone calling, and kept in-frame beta chains. Records with the same CDR3 protein are collapsed into one entry carrying the most frequent genes and DNA. What appears here as the V and J calls and clone size reflects TCRdb's work, not the paper's. Within this sample are 20,000 or so distinct CDR3 sequences, with 55% to 75% of them counted one time only. The ten top clones hold 18% of the sample.

General conclusions and limits of the study: Because T cells carry unequal numbers of TCR transcripts, RNA-based TCR sequencing may distort clone frequencies. T cells were not sorted into functional subsets, which the authors noted as a future improvement. Generalizability was limited because only one glioblastoma patient was included in the TCR and somatic mutation analysis.

Total RNA was isolated from peripheral blood mononuclear cells with TRIzol reagent and was purified using the RNeasy kit. Every RNA sample had an OD 260/280 ratio above 1.9 and an RNA integrity number above 6.5. This sequence was found in a male donor with glioblastoma. Source material: peripheral blood.

CDR3 protein: CSASQFTGELFF. The DNA sequence reads TGCAGTGCTAGTCAGTTTACCGGGGAGCTGTTTTTT. The chain was built from TRBV20-1 and TRBJ2-2; there is no confident call for the D gene. V is clipped by 3 bases and J by 5 bases, and the sequence between their germline boundaries is 7 bases long. Including cysteine and phenylalanine, the CDR3 has 12 amino acids. Just CDR3 DNA is preserved here, 36 bases in frame from base 1. The germline V gene encodes CDR1 DFQATT and CDR2 SNEGSKA (reference sequence).